The sequence of this T cell receptor beta chain was determined in a study of T cells in Graves' hyperthyroidism and ophthalmopathy. Study information: Peripheral blood draws took place at initial diagnosis, ahead of any treatment.

Regions amplified from RNA transcripts were the TCR beta CDR3 regions. The TCR CDR3 first-round RT-PCR relied on the HTBI primer set. TCRdb redid the calling of the multiplex PCR reads with MiXCR, one entry per CDR3 protein. Of about 320,000 distinct CDR3 sequences in the sample, over 15% were seen once. The study left out patients who had uncontrolled infection, other autoimmune disease, pregnancy or lactation. What was sequenced was blood. This receptor was taken from a man aged 25-45 years with Graves' hyperthyroidism.

The chain's CDR3 is CASRRQWATNTGELFF. The CDR3 bases are TGTGCCAGTAGACGGCAGTGGGCCACGAACACCGGGGAGCTGTTTTTT. This sequence joins TRBV19 and TRBJ2-2, with unresolved D. With 6 bases removed from V and 0 bases from J, the gap between germline ends came to 14 bases. Looked up from germline, CDR1 is LNHDA and CDR2 is SQIVND (reference sequence). There are 16 residues in the CDR3.